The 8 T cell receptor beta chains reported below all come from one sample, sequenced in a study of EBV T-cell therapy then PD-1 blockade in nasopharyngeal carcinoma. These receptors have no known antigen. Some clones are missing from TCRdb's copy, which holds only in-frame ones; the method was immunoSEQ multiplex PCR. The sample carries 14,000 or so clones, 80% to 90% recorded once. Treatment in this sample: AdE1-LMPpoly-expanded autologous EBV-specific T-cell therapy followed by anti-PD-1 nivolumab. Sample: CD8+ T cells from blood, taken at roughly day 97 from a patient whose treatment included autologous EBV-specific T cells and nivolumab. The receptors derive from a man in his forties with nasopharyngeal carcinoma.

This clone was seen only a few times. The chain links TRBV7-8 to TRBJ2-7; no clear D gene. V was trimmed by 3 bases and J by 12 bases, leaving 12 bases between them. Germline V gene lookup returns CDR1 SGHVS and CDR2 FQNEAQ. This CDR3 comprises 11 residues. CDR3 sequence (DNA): TGTGCCAGCAGCTTTGGAACCGTATGGTACTTC. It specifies CASSFGTVWYF.

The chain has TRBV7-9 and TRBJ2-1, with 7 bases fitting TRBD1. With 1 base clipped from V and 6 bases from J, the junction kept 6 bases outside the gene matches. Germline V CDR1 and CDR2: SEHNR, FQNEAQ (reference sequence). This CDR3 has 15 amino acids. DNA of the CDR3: TGTGCCAGCAGCTTAGTAGGGGGCCACCCCAATGAGCAGTTCTTC. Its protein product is CASSLVGGHPNEQFF. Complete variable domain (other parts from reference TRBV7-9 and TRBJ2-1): DTGVSQNPRHKITKRGQNVTFRCDPISEHNRLYWYRQTLGQGPEFLTYFQNEAQLEKSRLLSDRFSAERPKGSFSTLEIQRTEQGDSAMYLCASSLVGGHPNEQFFGPGTRLTVL.

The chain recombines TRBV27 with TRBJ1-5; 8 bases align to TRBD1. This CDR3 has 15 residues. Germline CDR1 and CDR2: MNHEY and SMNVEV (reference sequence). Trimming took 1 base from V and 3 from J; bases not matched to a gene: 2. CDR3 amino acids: CASSLYRGNNQPQHF. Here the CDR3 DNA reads TGTGCCAGCAGTTTATACAGGGGGAACAATCAGCCCCAGCATTTT.

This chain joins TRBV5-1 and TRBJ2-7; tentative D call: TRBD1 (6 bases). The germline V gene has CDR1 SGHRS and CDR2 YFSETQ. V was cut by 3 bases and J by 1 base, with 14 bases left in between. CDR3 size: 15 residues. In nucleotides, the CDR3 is TGCGCCAGCAGCTGGTCCGGGACACCATCCTACGAGCAGTACTTC. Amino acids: CASSWSGTPSYEQYF.

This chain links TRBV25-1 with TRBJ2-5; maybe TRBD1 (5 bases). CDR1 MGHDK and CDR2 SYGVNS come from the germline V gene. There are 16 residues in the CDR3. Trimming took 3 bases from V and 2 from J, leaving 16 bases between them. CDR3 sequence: CASSDHPTVAQETQYF. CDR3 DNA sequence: TGTGCCAGCAGTGACCACCCGACAGTCGCACAAGAGACCCAGTACTTC. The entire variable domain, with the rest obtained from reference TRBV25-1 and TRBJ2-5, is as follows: EADIYQTPRYLVIGTGKKITLECSQTMGHDKMYWYQQDPGMELHLIHYSYGVNSTEKGDLSSESTVSRIRTEHFPLTLESARPSHTSQYLCASSDHPTVAQETQYFGPGTRLLVL.

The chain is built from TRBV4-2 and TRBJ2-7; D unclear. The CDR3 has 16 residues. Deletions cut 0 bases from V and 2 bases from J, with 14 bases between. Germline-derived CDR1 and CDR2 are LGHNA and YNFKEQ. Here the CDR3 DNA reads TGTGCCAGCAGCCAAGATCTGGCTACTCTAACCTACGAGCAGTACTTC. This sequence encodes CASSQDLATLTYEQYF.

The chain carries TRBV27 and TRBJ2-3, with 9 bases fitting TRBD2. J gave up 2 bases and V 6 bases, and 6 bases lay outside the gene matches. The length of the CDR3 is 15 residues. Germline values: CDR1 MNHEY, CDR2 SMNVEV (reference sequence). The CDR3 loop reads CASRRLADDTDTQYF. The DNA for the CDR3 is TGTGCCAGCAGGAGACTAGCGGATGACACAGATACGCAGTATTTT.

In nucleotides, the CDR3 is TGTGCCAGCAGCCGCGGACTAGCGGGCTCAGATACGCAGTATTTT. This gives the protein CASSRGLAGSDTQYF. The chain links TRBV6-2 or TRBV6-3 to TRBJ2-3, with 11 bases aligning to TRBD2. Germline V CDR1 and CDR2: MNHEY, SVGEGT. J was trimmed by 4 bases and V by 6 bases; bases with no gene match: 6. The CDR3 sequence is 15 residues long.